A single sample is the source of the 2 T cell receptor beta chains below, sequenced in a study of immune evolution from preneoplasia to lung adenocarcinoma. TCRdb's table, derived via immunoSEQ multiplex PCR, lists solely in-frame clones and lacks some. The table has approximately 6,000 clones, around 80% seen once. Sequencing used FFPE lung adenocarcinoma in situ tissue. The origin of the receptors is a donor of 70 years or more with lung adenocarcinoma.

This clone showed up just once. The J gene is TRBJ2-2, the V gene TRBV2, with D perhaps TRBD1 (6 bases). Trimming shortened V by 6 bases and J by 6 bases, and 20 bases separated the two germline ends. The germline V gene has CDR1 SNHLY and CDR2 FYNNEI. CDR3 size: 16 residues. The CDR3 region has the DNA TGTGCCAGCAGGACTGGTTCAGGGGATGGATCCGGGGAGCTGTTTTTT. Protein sequence: CASRTGSGDGSGELFF.

CDR3 DNA sequence: TGTGCCAGCAGCCTCGTCGGCCCCGGGGACACTGAAGCTTTCTTT. It translates to CASSLVGPGDTEAFF. The chain has TRBV7-6 and TRBJ1-1; no clear D. V was clipped by 5 bases and J by 3 bases, with 16 bases between them. The CDR3 sequence is 15 residues long. Germline CDR1 SGHVS, CDR2 FNYEAQ.